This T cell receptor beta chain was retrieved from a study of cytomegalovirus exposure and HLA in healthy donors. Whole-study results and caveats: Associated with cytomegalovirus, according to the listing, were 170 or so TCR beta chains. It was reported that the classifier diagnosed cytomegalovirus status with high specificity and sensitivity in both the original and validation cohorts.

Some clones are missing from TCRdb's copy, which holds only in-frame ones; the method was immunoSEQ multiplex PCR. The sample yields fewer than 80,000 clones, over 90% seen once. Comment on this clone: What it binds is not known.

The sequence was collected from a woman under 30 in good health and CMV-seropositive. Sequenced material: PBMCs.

The CDR3 loop reads CASSPDRGGEKLFF. The CDR3 nucleotides are TGTGCCAGCAGTCCGGACAGGGGGGGTGAAAAACTGTTTTTT. The rearrangement joins TRBV6-5 to TRBJ1-4; 10 bases are a match to TRBD1. The length of the CDR3 is 14 residues. Germline values: CDR1 MNHEY, CDR2 SVGAGI. The V and J ends lost 5 bases and 7 bases, in that order; junction bases with no gene match: 4.